Listed below are T cell receptor beta chains from one sample, sequenced in a study of cytomegalovirus exposure and HLA in healthy donors. Here immunoSEQ multiplex PCR was the method, and the copy in TCRdb shows in-frame clones only, minus some. Of more than 110,000 clones listed, 80% are singletons. The sample comprised PBMCs. The receptors stem from a female donor in good health and CMV-seronegative. The CDR3 runs from the conserved cysteine through the conserved F or W. Fields, in order: CDR3 protein, J gene, V gene.

CDR3 protein: CSVDPGRANYGYTF
J gene: TRBJ1-2
V gene: TRBV29-1

CDR3 protein: CASRDRSTDTQYF
J gene: TRBJ2-3
V gene: TRBV27

CDR3 protein: CASSQSGGSNQPQHF
J gene: TRBJ1-5
V gene: TRBV4-1

CDR3 protein: CSVEAQIEQFF
J gene: TRBJ2-1
V gene: TRBV29-1

CDR3 protein: CASSVAPTGNTEAFF
J gene: TRBJ1-1
V gene: TRBV9

CDR3 protein: CASNRGGEKLFF
J gene: TRBJ1-4
V gene: TRBV2

CDR3 protein: CASRNSDRGTGELFF
J gene: TRBJ2-2
V gene: TRBV2

CDR3 protein: CSVVGDSPPRVYEQYF
J gene: TRBJ2-7
V gene: TRBV29-1

CDR3 protein: CASTFKSQGRSQETQYF
J gene: TRBJ2-5
V gene: TRBV7-9

CDR3 protein: CASSSPGVTGEKLFF
J gene: TRBJ1-4
V gene: TRBV7-6

CDR3 protein: CASTQGSLGTNEKLFF
J gene: TRBJ1-4
V gene: TRBV4-2

CDR3 protein: CASSRQTNTEAFF
J gene: TRBJ1-1
V gene: TRBV2

CDR3 protein: CASSLALNYEQYF
J gene: TRBJ2-7
V gene: TRBV5-6

CDR3 protein: CASSRTGTGGYEQYF
J gene: TRBJ2-7
V gene: TRBV5-8

CDR3 protein: CASSRGEWANVLTF
J gene: TRBJ2-6
V gene: TRBV19

CDR3 protein: CASSYGGGQPQHF
J gene: TRBJ1-5
V gene: TRBV6-6

CDR3 protein: CVSSLRTDSFLFYGYTF
J gene: TRBJ1-2
V gene: TRBV28

CDR3 protein: CASSLMSSYNSPLHF
J gene: TRBJ1-6
V gene: TRBV27

CDR3 protein: CASSLSRAGPPSYEQYF
J gene: TRBJ2-7
V gene: TRBV7-3

CDR3 protein: CASTRDISYEQYF
J gene: TRBJ2-7
V gene: TRBV5-6

CDR3 protein: CASSPGGSAQYF
J gene: TRBJ2-5
V gene: TRBV7-2

CDR3 protein: CASSSGAGNTIYF
J gene: TRBJ1-3
V gene: TRBV6-6

CDR3 protein: CASSGAGGGYTF
J gene: TRBJ1-2
V gene: TRBV9

CDR3 protein: CASKVGDEKLFF
J gene: TRBJ1-4
V gene: TRBV19

CDR3 protein: CASSYGGSSPVEQYF
J gene: TRBJ2-7
V gene: TRBV7-2

CDR3 protein: CASSPAGGPYQPQHF
J gene: TRBJ1-5
V gene: TRBV28

CDR3 protein: CASSGLPGSSSYEQYF
J gene: TRBJ2-7
V gene: TRBV5-1

CDR3 protein: CASSIGLAAYEQYF
J gene: TRBJ2-7
V gene: TRBV28

CDR3 protein: CASSQADRPGLAGERSYNEQFF
J gene: TRBJ2-1
V gene: TRBV14

CDR3 protein: CASSRGGTGVSGNTIYF
J gene: TRBJ1-3
V gene: TRBV27

CDR3 protein: CASSLQGTGNTIYF
J gene: TRBJ1-3
V gene: TRBV5-6

CDR3 protein: CASSAGNRGYEQYF
J gene: TRBJ2-7
V gene: TRBV10-2

CDR3 protein: CSVGTGGMNTEAFF
J gene: TRBJ1-1
V gene: TRBV29-1

CDR3 protein: CASSFFPSSTDTQYF
J gene: TRBJ2-3
V gene: TRBV28

CDR3 protein: CSARTGGGNTIYF
J gene: TRBJ1-3
V gene: TRBV29-1

CDR3 protein: CAWSVSGTEAFF
J gene: TRBJ1-1
V gene: TRBV30

CDR3 protein: CAWDQTGLETQYF
J gene: TRBJ2-5
V gene: TRBV30

CDR3 protein: CATWDTNTEAFF
J gene: TRBJ1-1
V gene: TRBV6-5

CDR3 protein: CASRQTSLQADTQYF
J gene: TRBJ2-3
V gene: TRBV19

CDR3 protein: CARSLAGRSTEAFF
J gene: TRBJ1-1
V gene: TRBV5-3

CDR3 protein: CASSFPLSHTAFF
J gene: TRBJ1-1
V gene: TRBV28